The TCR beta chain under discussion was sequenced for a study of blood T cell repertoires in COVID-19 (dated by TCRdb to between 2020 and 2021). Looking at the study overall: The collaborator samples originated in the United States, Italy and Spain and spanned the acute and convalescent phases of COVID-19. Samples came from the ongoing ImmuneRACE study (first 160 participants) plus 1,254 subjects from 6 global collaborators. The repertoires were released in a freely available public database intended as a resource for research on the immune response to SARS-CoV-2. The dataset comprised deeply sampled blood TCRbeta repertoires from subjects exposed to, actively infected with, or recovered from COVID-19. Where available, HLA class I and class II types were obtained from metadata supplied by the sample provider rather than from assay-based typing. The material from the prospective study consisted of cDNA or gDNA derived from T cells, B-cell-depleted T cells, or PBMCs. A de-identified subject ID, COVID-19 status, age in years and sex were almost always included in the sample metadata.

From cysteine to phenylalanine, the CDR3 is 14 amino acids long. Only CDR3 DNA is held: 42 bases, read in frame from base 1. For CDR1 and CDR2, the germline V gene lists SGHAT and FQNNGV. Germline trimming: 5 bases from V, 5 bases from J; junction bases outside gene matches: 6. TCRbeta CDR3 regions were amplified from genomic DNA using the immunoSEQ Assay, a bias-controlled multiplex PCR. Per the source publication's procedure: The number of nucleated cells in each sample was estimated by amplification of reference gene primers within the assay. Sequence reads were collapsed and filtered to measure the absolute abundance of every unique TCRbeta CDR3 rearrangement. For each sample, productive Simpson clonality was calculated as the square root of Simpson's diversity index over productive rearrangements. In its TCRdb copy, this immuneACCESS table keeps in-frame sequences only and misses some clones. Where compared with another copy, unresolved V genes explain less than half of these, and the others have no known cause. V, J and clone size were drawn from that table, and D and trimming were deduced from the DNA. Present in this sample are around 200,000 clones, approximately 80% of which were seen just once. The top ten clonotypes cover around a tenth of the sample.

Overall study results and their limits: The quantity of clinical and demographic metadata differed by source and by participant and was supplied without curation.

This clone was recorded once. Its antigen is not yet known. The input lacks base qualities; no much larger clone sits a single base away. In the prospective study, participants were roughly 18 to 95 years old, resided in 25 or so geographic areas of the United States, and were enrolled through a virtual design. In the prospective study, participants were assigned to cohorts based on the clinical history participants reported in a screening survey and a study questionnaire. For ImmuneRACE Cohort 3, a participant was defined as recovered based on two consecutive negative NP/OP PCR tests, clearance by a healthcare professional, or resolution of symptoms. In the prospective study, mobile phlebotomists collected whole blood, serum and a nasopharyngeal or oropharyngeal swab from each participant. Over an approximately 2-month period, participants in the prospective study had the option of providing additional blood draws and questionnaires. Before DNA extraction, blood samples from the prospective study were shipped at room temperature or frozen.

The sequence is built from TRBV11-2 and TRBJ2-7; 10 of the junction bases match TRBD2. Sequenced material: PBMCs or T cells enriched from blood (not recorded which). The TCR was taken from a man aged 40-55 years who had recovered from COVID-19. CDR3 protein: CASSGLAGVNEQYF. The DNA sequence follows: TGTGCCAGCAGCGGCCTAGCGGGAGTGAACGAGCAGTACTTC.